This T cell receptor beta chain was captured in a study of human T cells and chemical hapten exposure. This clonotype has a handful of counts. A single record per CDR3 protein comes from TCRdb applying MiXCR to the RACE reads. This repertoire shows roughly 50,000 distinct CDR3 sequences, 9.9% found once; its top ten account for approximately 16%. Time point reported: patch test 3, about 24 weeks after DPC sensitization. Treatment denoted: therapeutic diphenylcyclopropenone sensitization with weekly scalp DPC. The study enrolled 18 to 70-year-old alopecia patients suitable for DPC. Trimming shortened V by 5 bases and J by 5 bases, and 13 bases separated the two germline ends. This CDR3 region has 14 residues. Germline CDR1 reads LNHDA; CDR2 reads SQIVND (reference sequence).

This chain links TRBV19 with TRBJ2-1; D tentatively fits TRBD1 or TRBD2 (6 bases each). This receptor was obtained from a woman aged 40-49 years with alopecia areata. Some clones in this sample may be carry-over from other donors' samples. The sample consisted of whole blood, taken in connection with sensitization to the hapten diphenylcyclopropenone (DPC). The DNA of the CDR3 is TGTGCCAGTAGTGAACGGGGGCAGAACAATGAGCAGTTCTTC. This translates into CASSERGQNNEQFF.